This T cell receptor (beta chain) was obtained from a study of identical twins. Regarding this clonotype: The junction does not match germline at one end; this may be a read error.

A single record per CDR3 protein comes from TCRdb applying MiXCR to the 5' RACE reads. The table records a few hundred thousand distinct CDR3 sequences, around 12% of them present only once. Germline V lookup: CDR1 SGHVS, CDR2 FQNEAQ. The CDR3 runs 14 residues. This same sample was also taken into another study, of yellow fever vaccine responses in identical twins.

The sequencing input was CD8+ T cells sorted from blood. The rearrangement uses TRBV7-8 and TRBJ2-3, with a tentative D call TRBD2 (6 bases). This TCR was recovered from a woman between 18 and 29 years old in good health. CDR3 in DNA: TGTGCCAGCAGCTTAGCGGGGGGAAGGGATACGAAGTATTTT. Amino acids: CASSLAGGRDTKYF.